This record concerns one T cell receptor (beta chain) sequence. At least ten counts were recorded for this clonotype. The antigen this receptor binds is unknown. One base away there is no much larger clone; base qualities are not given. This record comes from a study of regulatory T cells in long-lasting Graves disease (dated by TCRdb to 2020 to 2023). Study-level background: In the newly diagnosed Graves' disease group, patients had been taking antithyroid drugs for less than 3 months. This study used TCR sequencing and RNA sequencing of peripheral blood to compare persistent Graves' disease patients against newly diagnosed Graves' disease patients. The study took place in China and was registered as a clinical trial. A total of some 35 samples underwent TCR sequencing: about 13 from persistent and around 20 from newly diagnosed Graves' disease patients.

The investigation overall reported the following: As a limitation, the authors acknowledged that the small sample size may reduce accuracy. Compared with newly diagnosed patients, persistent Graves' disease patients had lower TCR Shannon entropy and fewer highly expanded clones, which suggests clonal expansion. Sequencing and analysis were restricted to the TCR beta chain. Persistent disease showed preferential use of TRBV28, TRBJ1-2 and TRBJ2-5, whereas newly diagnosed disease favored TRBV20-1 and TRBJ2-1. The study examined only peripheral blood because the primary lesion, thyroid tissue, could not be accessed. A larger number of public clonotypes was shared among persistent patients (about 2,700) than among newly diagnosed patients (roughly 980).

Including cysteine and phenylalanine, the CDR3 has 13 amino acids. The entry retains the CDR3 DNA only, 39 bases that are in frame from base 1. CDR1 and CDR2 (LGHNT, FRNRAP) derive from the germline V gene. The junction shows trimming of 1 base on V and 1 base on J, plus 4 bases between the germline ends. Library prep was done by multiplex PCR. Instrument used: Illumina HiSeq 4000. iRepertoire HTBI primers and Arm-PCR amplification of CDR3 regions were used to construct TCR beta libraries. Before sequencing, the PCR products went through gel purification. The study's processing was this. Gene usage analysis of CDR3 amino acid clonotypes relied on the approximately 60 TRBV and fewer than 15 TRBJ segments identified across samples. Filtered high-quality paired reads were merged into contigs using COPE and FqMerger. BLAST was used to align contigs to IMGT TRBV, TRBD and TRBJ reference genes, and CDR3 was defined according to IMGT. Clonotypes above 0.1% frequency were classified as highly expanded clones. Shannon entropy was used to measure repertoire diversity, and the Gini coefficient was used to measure V-J evenness. A clonotype was considered public if more than one individual shared it. Starting from the raw public reads, TCRdb applied fastp trimming at Q25, assembled clones with MiXCR and retained in-frame beta chains. Records with the same CDR3 protein are collapsed into one entry carrying the most frequent genes and DNA. Clone size and V and J calls follow TCRdb, not the original study. This sample comprises roughly 610,000 distinct CDR3 sequences, 16% of them detected only once. 12% of the sample belongs to the ten largest clones.

In the paper's terms, the time point label means: newly diagnosed GD, antithyroid drugs for less than 3 months. For both TCR sequencing and RNA sequencing, RNA was extracted from PBMCs using TRIzol. The diagnosis of Graves' disease was made according to American Thyroid Association guidelines. Recruitment of patients was carried out at an endocrinology department in Xi'an, China. Each patient gave 7.5 to 10 milliliters of peripheral blood, collected in an EDTA anticoagulant tube. PBMCs were isolated by Ficoll Paque Plus density gradient separation without further T cell sorting. An Agilent 2100 Bioanalyzer and agarose gel were used to check RNA quality, and a NanoDrop 2000 was used to measure RNA concentration. The same sample was also used in a study of T cells in Graves' hyperthyroidism and ophthalmopathy. The second study also describes: Stable Graves' hyperthyroidism was defined as the absence of progression to ophthalmopathy over 18 months of follow-up. Hyperthyroidism patients were aged 18 to 65 years and newly diagnosed, with disease duration of less than 2 months. Patients with uncontrolled infections, other autoimmune diseases, pregnancy or lactation were excluded. Clinical symptoms, serum thyroxine and TRAb, thyroid ultrasound, and orbital computed tomography formed the basis for the diagnoses. A first-round RT-PCR of the TCR CDR3 used the HTBI primer set with the Qiagen OneStep RT-PCR kit. Most expanded thyroid clonotypes (frequency above 0.001) were also found in blood, which suggests that blood repertoires may mirror thyroid immune responses. A 13 V-J signature model separated ophthalmopathy from stable hyperthyroidism, with over 85% sensitivity and 81% to 82% specificity in cross-validation and 80%/75% in testing. In validation, progression to ophthalmopathy was predicted by the model with around 71% sensitivity and just over 72% specificity, a median of roughly six months before onset. To identify distinguishing TCR V-J signatures, a discovery cohort of 100 or so patients was used, comprising some 45 with Graves' ophthalmopathy and approximately 58 with stable Graves' hyperthyroidism. Prospective prediction of ophthalmopathy was tested in an independent validation cohort consisting of about 19 hyperthyroidism patients and more than 15 patients who later progressed to ophthalmopathy. The 100 or so discovery patients were randomly split 7:3 into training and test sets. Thyroid tissue and blood T-cell repertoires from about 6 Graves' hyperthyroidism patients were also compared in the study. Following sampling, methimazole starting at 30 mg daily was given to hyperthyroidism patients, and high-dose intravenous methylprednisolone was given to ophthalmopathy patients. Libraries were constructed in a second round of multiplex PCR, after which size selection and purification were carried out. Sequencing of the libraries was done on an Illumina HiSeq2000 using paired-end 100 bp reads. SOAPnuke was used to process the raw data, removing reads that contained adapters or uncalled bases, had a mean Phred below 15, or lacked an exact match to the constant primer or identifier. COPE v1.2.5 was used to merge the high-quality paired reads, and each unique nucleotide sequence was defined as a clonotype. MiTCR v1.1 was used to align the clonotypes against IMGT TRBV, TRBD and TRBJ reference segments. The analysis was restricted to V-J combinations with a frequency above 0.0001, which together covered 99.2% of the repertoires. The TCS score was defined as the ratio of F50 (clonal expansion) to E x V (chaos), calculated using BLOSUM62-based TCRdist between CDR3 peptides within each V-J. Welch's t-statistics and random forest reduced 500 to 650 V-J features to 13, which were used in a naive Bayes classifier (R e1071). Sample size was not statistically predetermined, and blinding of investigators to group allocation was not performed. The paper describes TCR Vbeta CDR3 sequencing of around 140 peripheral blood samples, made up of 43 ophthalmopathy patients, over 70 hyperthyroidism patients and 17 progressor patients.

This chain is built from TRBV12-5 and TRBJ1-1; the D gene cannot be named for sure. This receptor was taken from a man younger than 30 with Graves disease. Donor details come from another sample of the same person, matched by shared clones. The sample here was peripheral blood mononuclear cells (PBMCs), taken at new diagnosis, from a patient treated with antithyroid drugs. The DNA sequence is TGTGCTAGTGGTTTGGCCCCGAACACTGAAGCTTTCTTT. This translates into CASGLAPNTEAFF.